This TCR beta chain came from a study of shared clonotypes between healthy human individuals. On this clone itself: Its antigen is still unknown.

Points from the study as a whole: Roughly 5% of naive CD4 clonotypes were common to a few donors. Donors were few, which limited the genetic and exposure-history diversity represented.

CD45RO-negative cells were positively selected for CCR7, leaving out terminally differentiated effector memory CD45RA+ cells. The CDR3 contains 16 residues. V was clipped by 6 bases and J by 5 bases, with 19 bases between them. The germline gives CDR1 MDHEN, CDR2 SYDVKM. Sequenced by immunoSEQ multiplex PCR; TCRdb stores in-frame clones only, minus some. Here the sample spans roughly 650,000 clones, 95% to 96% being singletons. Sequenced material: naive CD8+ T cells sorted from blood. The rearrangement links TRBV28 to TRBJ2-2; perhaps TRBD1 as D (5 bases). This receptor was obtained from a woman aged 25 to 45 in good health. The CDR3 protein is CASSFSWGQETGELFF. CDR3 in DNA: TGTGCCAGCAGCTTTTCCTGGGGCCAAGAAACCGGGGAGCTGTTTTTT. The full variable domain, with the rest looked up from reference TRBV28 and TRBJ2-2, is DVKVTQSSRYLVKRTGEKVFLECVQDMDHENMFWYRQDPGLGLRLIYFSYDVKMKEKGDIPEGYSVSREKKERFSLILESASTNQTSMYLCASSFSWGQETGELFFGEGSRLTVL.